The clone carrying this T cell receptor (beta chain) was counted a few times. The data were obtained in a study of blood T cell repertoires in COVID-19. Turning to the study itself: Researchers got acute and convalescent COVID-19 samples from the United States, Italy and Spain. The analysed material was cDNA or gDNA that came from T cells, B-cell-depleted T cells, or PBMCs.

Germline loops: CDR1 SGDLS, CDR2 YYNGEE. The CDR3 covers 14 residues. Between the trimmed V and J ends, which lost 0 bases and 0 bases, there was a span of 3 bases. In the source study's methods: Amplifying reference gene primers gave estimates of nucleated cell counts. Here immunoSEQ multiplex PCR was the method, and the copy in TCRdb shows in-frame clones only, minus some. D and trimming come from the DNA, and the V and J calls and clone size come from that table. The data show under 200,000 clones, over 75% seen once. The source is a man between 65 and 85 years old with acute or convalescent COVID-19. The chain has TRBV9 and TRBJ2-2; D remains unclear. The specimen was peripheral blood. CDR3: CASSVAANTGELFF. The DNA of the CDR3 is TGTGCCAGCAGCGTAGCAGCGAACACCGGGGAGCTGTTTTTT.